These 21 T cell receptor beta chains were all obtained from the same sample, sequenced in a study of T cells in Graves' hyperthyroidism and ophthalmopathy (dated by TCRdb to about 2019). Receptors were amplified or captured by multiplex PCR. Sequencing was carried out with an Illumina HiSeq 2000. The TCR beta CDR3 regions were amplified from RNA transcripts. The TCR CDR3 was subjected to a first round of RT-PCR using the HTBI primer set and the Qiagen OneStep RT-PCR kit. TCRdb reran the public reads through fastp at Q25 and MiXCR, keeping productive beta chains. Entries that share a CDR3 protein sequence are merged under the most common genes and DNA. The sample contains a few hundred thousand distinct CDR3 sequences, 14% of them found a single time. The top ten constitute about 19% of the sample. The specimen sequenced was blood. Every receptor here comes from a woman aged 25 to 39 with Graves' ophthalmopathy.

This clonotype was counted at least ten times. V gene TRBV11-3 combines with J gene TRBJ2-3; D call uncertain. The CDR3 has 13 amino acids. Trimming removed 2 bases at V and 3 bases at J, with 6 bases between. From germline, CDR1 is SGHNT and CDR2 YENEEA. The CDR3 loop reads CASSLLVTDTQYF. The DNA of the CDR3 is TGTGCCAGCAGCTTACTAGTGACAGATACGCAGTATTTT.

This clonotype showed up many times. V and J are TRBV28 and TRBJ1-5, with TRBD1 as a possible D gene (6 bases). V lost 3 bases to trimming and J lost 3 bases, with 12 bases between them. Germline V gene data show CDR1 as MDHEN and CDR2 as SYDVKM. The CDR3 runs 15 residues. This chain's CDR3 is CASSLSGANNQPQHF. The CDR3 bases are TGTGCCAGCAGTTTGTCAGGGGCTAACAATCAGCCCCAGCATTTT.

This clonotype was seen ten or more times. The chain links TRBV3-1 to TRBJ2-1; D not certain. Germline loops: CDR1 LGHDT, CDR2 YNNKEL (reference sequence). The CDR3 totals 13 residues. V lost 1 base and J lost 7, with 8 bases in between. This CDR3 is CASSQGFGNEQFF. As DNA, the CDR3 is TGTGCCAGCAGCCAAGGGTTCGGTAATGAGCAGTTCTTC.

In this sample, this clonotype turned up many times. V and J are TRBV7-9 and TRBJ2-1, with D hard to call. V was trimmed by 6 bases and J by 4 bases, leaving 7 bases between them. CDR3 length: 12 amino acids. Germline-derived CDR1 and CDR2 are SEHNR and FQNEAQ (reference sequence). In DNA, the CDR3 is TGTGCCAGCAGACCACTATACAATGAGCAGTTCTTC. This encodes CASRPLYNEQFF.

This clonotype was observed a handful of times. The chain uses TRBV19 and TRBJ2-1, with 9 bases that match TRBD1. CDR3 length equals 13 residues. The V gene's germline CDR1 is LNHDA and CDR2 SQIVND (reference sequence). With 3 bases clipped from V and 9 bases from J, the junction kept 3 bases outside the gene matches. CDR3 DNA sequence: TGTGCCAGTAGTATGACAGGGGGTAGTGAGCAGTTCTTC. Protein product: CASSMTGGSEQFF.

This clonotype occurred many times. The chain uses TRBV30 and TRBJ1-1; 7 bases align to TRBD1. V shed 8 bases, J shed 6 bases, and the junction held 12 bases outside the gene matches. Germline-derived CDR1 and CDR2 are GTSNPN and SVGIG (reference sequence). This CDR3 region has 13 residues. DNA of the CDR3: TGTGCCGGGACAAGACAGGGAGGATCTGAAGCTTTCTTT. Translating gives CAGTRQGGSEAFF.

This clonotype was seen a few times. The chain links TRBV29-1 to TRBJ1-3; D remains ambiguous. With 1 base removed from V and 6 bases from J, the gap between germline ends came to 10 bases. Germline values: CDR1 SQVTM, CDR2 ANQGSEA. This CDR3 is built from 13 residues. CDR3 nucleotides: TGCAGCGTTGAAGGACAAATCCAAAACACCATATATTTT. Translated, it gives CSVEGQIQNTIYF.

In this sample, this clonotype turned up a few times. The V call is TRBV29-1, the J call TRBJ1-1; possible D gene TRBD1, 5 bases. This CDR3 has 10 residues. Trimming pared 6 bases from V and 8 bases from J, leaving 10 bases between. CDR1 and CDR2 from the germline V gene are SQVTM and ANQGSEA. The CDR3 sequence is CSVRVTEAFF. The CDR3 DNA reads as TGCAGCGTCAGGGTTACAGAAGCTTTCTTT.

This clonotype was counted ten times or more. V and J are TRBV28 and TRBJ1-6; D perhaps matches TRBD1 (5 bases). The germline V gene encodes CDR1 MDHEN and CDR2 SYDVKM. V lost 0 bases and J 8 bases, leaving 14 bases between the germline ends. The CDR3 is 16 amino acids. The CDR3 region is CASSLWVRGTDSPLHF. Here the CDR3 DNA reads TGTGCCAGCAGTTTATGGGTACGGGGGACTGATTCACCCCTCCACTTT.

This clonotype has a count of ten or more. V usage is TRBV10-1 and J usage is TRBJ2-2; 8 bases agree with TRBD2. CDR1 and CDR2 (germline): WNHNN, SYGVQD (reference sequence). V was pared by 4 bases and J by 10 bases, with 2 bases of the junction left unmatched. This CDR3 region has 12 residues. CDR3 sequence (DNA): TGCGCCAGCAGTGGCGGGGGGCCGGAGCTGTTTTTT. Protein product: CASSGGGPELFF.

This clonotype was counted many times. The chain carries TRBV7-2 and TRBJ2-2; the D gene is possibly TRBD1 (6 bases). The germline V gene encodes CDR1 SGHTA and CDR2 FQGNSA. Trimming stripped 4 bases from V and 1 base from J, with 10 bases between. The CDR3 totals 15 residues. The CDR3 loop reads CASSSDRRNTGELFF. The CDR3 coding sequence is TGTGCCAGCAGCTCCGACAGGCGGAACACCGGGGAGCTGTTTTTT.

This clonotype has a count of ten or more. This rearrangement joins TRBV29-1 to TRBJ1-1, with a possible D match to TRBD1 (5 bases). CDR1 SQVTM and CDR2 ANQGSEA come from the germline V gene. CDR3 length: 16 amino acids. Trimming removed 8 bases at V and 5 bases at J, with 27 bases between. CDR3 amino acids: CSSPREGVPGGTEAFF. In nucleotides, the CDR3 is TGCAGCTCCCCGCGAGAGGGAGTCCCGGGGGGGACTGAAGCTTTCTTT.

This clonotype was found many times. The chain couples TRBV2 to TRBJ2-1; 9 bases agree with TRBD1. This CDR3 region has 15 residues. V lost 6 bases, J lost 10 bases, and 13 bases stayed unmatched. Per germline, CDR1 SNHLY and CDR2 FYNNEI. CDR3 amino acids: CASRAPGTGSREQFF. Written as DNA, the CDR3 is TGTGCCAGCAGGGCCCCCGGGACAGGGTCGCGGGAGCAGTTCTTC. The variable domain in full, with the rest retrieved from reference TRBV2 and TRBJ2-1, is EPEVTQTPSHQVTQMGQEVILRCVPISNHLYFYWYRQILGQKVEFLVSFYNNEISEKSEIFDDQFSVERPDGSNFTLKIRSTKLEDSAMYFCASRAPGTGSREQFFGPGTRLTVL.

This clonotype was detected only a few times. CDR3 DNA sequence: TGCGCCAGCAGCCAAGATCGGGGCAGGCGGGCAGATACGCAGTATTTT. The encoded protein is CASSQDRGRRADTQYF. The chain links TRBV4-1 to TRBJ2-3; TRBD1 or TRBD2 may be the D gene (5 bases each). The ends were cut back, 0 bases at V and 4 bases at J, with 14 bases in the middle. Germline CDR1 and CDR2: MGHRA and YSYEKL. This CDR3 comprises 16 residues.

The genes are TRBV20-1 and TRBJ2-3; 8 nucleotides agree with TRBD1. V trimming: 6 bases; J trimming: 0 bases; junction bases outside the gene matches: 8. The V gene's germline CDR1 is DFQATT and CDR2 SNEGSKA (reference sequence). The CDR3 is 15 residues long. The CDR3 spells CSASAGGPSTDTQYF. CDR3 bases: TGCAGTGCCAGCGCAGGGGGCCCAAGCACAGATACGCAGTATTTT.

This clonotype was observed at least ten times. V usage is TRBV27 and J usage is TRBJ2-7, with D possibly matching TRBD1 (6 bases). Trimming took off 7 bases at V and 2 bases at J, with 9 bases between the two ends. Per germline, CDR1 MNHEY and CDR2 SMNVEV (reference sequence). CDR3 length equals 12 residues. This CDR3 is CASKQGTYEQYF. The CDR3, as DNA: TGTGCCAGCAAACAGGGCACCTACGAGCAGTACTTC.

The V and J genes are TRBV10-1 and TRBJ1-5; 9 nucleotides align to TRBD1. Germline V CDR1 and CDR2: WNHNN, SYGVQD (reference sequence). Losses at the gene ends were 10 bases for V and 4 bases for J; bases not matched to a gene: 11. The CDR3 spans 15 residues. The CDR3 loop reads CANQTSGQGNQPQHF. The CDR3 coding sequence is TGCGCCAATCAGACAAGCGGACAGGGGAATCAGCCCCAGCATTTT.

This clonotype was detected ten times or more. The rearrangement joins TRBV28 to TRBJ2-3, with D possibly being TRBD1 (6 bases). With 7 bases removed from V and 6 bases from J, the gap between germline ends came to 14 bases. The germline gives CDR1 MDHEN, CDR2 SYDVKM. There are 13 residues in the CDR3. The CDR3, as DNA: TGTGCCAGCATACAGGGTAGATCGGATACGCAGTATTTT. This encodes CASIQGRSDTQYF.

V and J are TRBV12-3 or TRBV12-4 and TRBJ2-7, with D unresolved. V shed 2 bases and J shed 4 bases, with 9 bases lying between them. This CDR3 has 13 residues. CDR3 DNA: TGTGCCAGCAGTTTACAAGCCCGGTACGAGCAGTACTTC. Protein product: CASSLQARYEQYF.

At least ten counts were recorded for this clonotype. The gene calls are TRBV20-1 and TRBJ1-5; no definite D call. This CDR3 has 17 residues. The V gene's germline CDR1 is DFQATT and CDR2 SNEGSKA (reference sequence). Trimming stripped 3 bases from V and 2 bases from J, with 20 bases between. CDR3 in DNA: TGCAGTGCTAGCCCCCTTAGAGGCCGAGGTGGCAATCAGCCCCAGCATTTT. Protein sequence: CSASPLRGRGGNQPQHF.

The genes are TRBV20-1 and TRBJ1-1; TRBD1 is a possible D gene (5 bases). Germline lookup yields CDR1 DFQATT and CDR2 SNEGSKA (reference sequence). This CDR3 region has 12 residues. Trimming cost V 2 bases and J 5 bases, with 9 bases left between them. The CDR3 protein is CSARQGLTEAFF. The CDR3 DNA sequence: TGCAGTGCTAGACAGGGACTGACTGAAGCTTTCTTT.